What follows are 20 T cell receptor beta chains derived from one specimen sequenced in a study of blood T cells in healthy people across ages. A second 7 to 11 cycle PCR used barcoded and J-beta primers. TCRdb redid the calling of the 5' RACE reads with MiXCR, one entry per CDR3 protein. The data contain about 670,000 distinct CDR3 sequences, approximately 40% of them singletons. Sequences were obtained from blood. Receptors originate from a man at least 80 years old in good health.

The chain recombines TRBV7-3 with TRBJ2-6; 12 nucleotides agree with TRBD1. The CDR3 covers 19 residues. Germline-derived CDR1 and CDR2 are SGHTA and FQGTGA. V lost 1 base and J lost 4; bases outside the gene matches: 8. The CDR3 DNA reads as TGTGCCAGCAGCTTAAAACCGGGACAGGGGGCTTCCGGGGCCAACGTCCTGACTTTC. This translates into CASSLKPGQGASGANVLTF.

This clonotype showed up just a few times. This chain connects TRBV10-1 to TRBJ2-7; D might be TRBD1 or TRBD2, each matching 5 bases. The length of the CDR3 is 14 residues. Trimming took 6 bases from V and 5 from J, leaving 17 bases between them. Germline CDR1 reads WNHNN; CDR2 reads SYGVQD (reference sequence). The CDR3 reads CASSNGATPNEQYF. The CDR3 DNA reads TGCGCCAGCAGCAACGGGGCCACGCCTAACGAGCAGTACTTC.

This rearrangement joins TRBV4-3 to TRBJ2-1; D remains ambiguous. TRBJ2-7 explains the end of the DNA better; the J call may be wrong. The length of the CDR3 is 14 residues. The germline V gene encodes CDR1 LGHNA and CDR2 YSLEER. The CDR3 coding sequence is TGCGCCAGCAGCCAAGATCAAGGTCGAGCTGAGCAGTACTTC. It codes for CASSQDQGRAEQYF.

The sample holds many counts of this clonotype. This chain links TRBV7-9 with TRBJ2-5; D uncertain. The CDR3 has 12 amino acids. Germline loops: CDR1 SEHNR, CDR2 FQNEAQ (reference sequence). The ends were cut back, 0 bases at V and 8 bases at J, with 7 bases in the middle. The CDR3 loop reads CASSLALGTQYF. CDR3 nucleotide sequence: TGTGCCAGCAGCTTAGCGCTGGGTACCCAGTACTTC.

This clonotype was counted at least ten times. The chain is built from TRBV10-3 and TRBJ2-7; 7 nucleotides line up with TRBD1. This CDR3 comprises 15 residues. The germline gives CDR1 ENHRY, CDR2 SYGVKD. J lost 0 bases, V lost 6 bases, and 8 bases had no gene match. The CDR3, as DNA: TGTGCCATCAGGACCGGGACAGTGAACTCCTACGAGCAGTACTTC. Translated: CAIRTGTVNSYEQYF.

The CDR3 DNA reads TGCAGTGCTAGGCGGGGACAGGGATCAAATGAGCAGTTCTTC. Translating it yields CSARRGQGSNEQFF. This chain connects TRBV20-1 to TRBJ2-1; 9 bases map to TRBD1. Germline V gene sequence: CDR1 DFQATT, CDR2 SNEGSKA (reference sequence). The V segment lost 3 bases and the J segment 7 bases; nucleotides outside the gene matches: 7. This CDR3 region has 14 residues.

This chain connects TRBV2 to TRBJ2-7; 12 bases are a match to TRBD2. The CDR3 loop spans 13 amino acids. Per the germline V gene, CDR1 is SNHLY and CDR2 is FYNNEI. The CDR3 DNA is TGTGTCAACCGACTAGCGGGAGTTGGCGAGCAGTACTTC. It codes for CVNRLAGVGEQYF.

This CDR3 reads CASSHRTSGSGTSGEQYF. For the CDR3, the DNA is TGTGCCAGCTCACACAGGACTAGCGGGAGCGGGACTTCTGGGGAGCAGTACTTC. V and J are TRBV18 and TRBJ2-5; 13 positions agree with TRBD2. This CDR3 has 18 residues. V gave up 4 bases and J gave up 11 bases; unmatched junction bases: 19. The germline V gene has CDR1 KGHSH and CDR2 LQKENI.

In its sample, this clonotype was seen many times. The CDR3 DNA reads TGTGCCAGCAGTCCCTGGGGACAGACTACCTACAATGAGCAGTTCTTC. As protein: CASSPWGQTTYNEQFF. The chain couples TRBV6-2 or TRBV6-3 to TRBJ2-1; TRBD1 matches 7 bases. The ends lost 5 bases at V and 2 bases at J; junction bases unmatched: 9. Germline CDR1 is MNHEY and CDR2 is SVGEGT. This CDR3 has 16 residues.

The chain carries TRBV5-1 and TRBJ1-3; tentative D call: TRBD1 (5 bases). Trimming removed 1 base at V and 11 bases at J, with 16 bases between. The CDR3 has 14 residues. Looked up from germline, CDR1 is SGHRS and CDR2 is YFSETQ. DNA of the CDR3: TGCGCCAGCAGCTTGTCTCCCGCCGCGGGGGCCATATATTTT. Its translation is CASSLSPAAGAIYF.

V gene TRBV3-1 combines with J gene TRBJ1-6, with 10 bases aligning to TRBD1. CDR1 and CDR2 from the germline V gene are LGHDT and YNNKEL (reference sequence). J lost 1 base, V lost 0 bases, and 9 bases had no gene match. The CDR3 is 20 amino acids. CDR3 sequence (DNA): TGTGCCAGCAGCCAAGACCGTCCCGGGACAGGGGCATCCTATAATTCACCCCTCCACTTT. This sequence encodes CASSQDRPGTGASYNSPLHF.

The chain employs TRBV15 and TRBJ1-1; 7 bases are a match to TRBD1. V gave up 0 bases and J gave up 4 bases; unmatched junction bases: 11. CDR3 length: 17 amino acids. The V gene's germline CDR1 is LNHNV and CDR2 YYDKDF (reference sequence). The CDR3 is CATSRDTATGYITEAFF. DNA of the CDR3: TGTGCCACCAGCAGAGATACGGCGACAGGGTATATCACTGAAGCTTTCTTT.

This clonotype has a count of ten or more. This chain connects TRBV7-9 to TRBJ1-2; possible D gene TRBD1, 6 bases. The germline V gene encodes CDR1 SEHNR and CDR2 FQNEAQ (reference sequence). With 3 bases removed from V and 8 bases from J, the gap between germline ends came to 22 bases. CDR3 size: 16 residues. The CDR3 bases are TGTGCCAGCAGCTTCTACCCGGGACAATCCCGGAGAGGCTACACCTTC. Protein sequence: CASSFYPGQSRRGYTF.

The sample holds a few counts of this clonotype. The rearrangement uses TRBV28 and TRBJ1-2; D perhaps matches TRBD1 (6 bases). Trimming took off 3 bases at V and 2 bases at J, with 13 bases between the two ends. This CDR3 has 15 amino acids. Germline V CDR1 and CDR2: MDHEN, SYDVKM. The CDR3 sequence: CASSFPTGQNYGYTF. The CDR3 DNA reads TGTGCCAGCAGTTTCCCTACAGGGCAGAACTATGGCTACACCTTC.

Only one count was recorded for this clonotype. V and J are TRBV27 and TRBJ2-7; the match to TRBD1 covers 10 bases. The germline gives CDR1 MNHEY, CDR2 SMNVEV (reference sequence). The CDR3 length is 14 residues. The J segment lost 8 bases and the V segment lost 10 bases, leaving 14 bases of the junction unmatched. The CDR3 sequence: CAMPPRTGGLKQYF. CDR3 coding DNA: TGTGCCATGCCACCGCGGACAGGGGGACTGAAGCAGTACTTC.

The gene calls are TRBV6-2 or TRBV6-3 and TRBJ2-7; 7 nucleotides match TRBD1. V dropped 2 bases and J dropped 5; count of bases not matched to a gene: 12. This CDR3 has 16 amino acids. Germline V CDR1 and CDR2: MNHEY, SVGEGT. The CDR3 here is CASSYPRQGGVHEQYF. In nucleotides, the CDR3 is TGTGCCAGCAGTTACCCTCGACAGGGTGGGGTCCACGAGCAGTACTTC.

This clonotype was seen repeatedly, ten times or more. This sequence joins TRBV20-1 and TRBJ1-6; D is unclear. Looked up from germline, CDR1 is DFQATT and CDR2 is SNEGSKA (reference sequence). CDR3 length: 18 residues. V was trimmed by 2 bases and J by 0 bases, leaving 17 bases between them. For the CDR3, the DNA is TGCAGTGCTAGAAGGCGGTCGGGCAGGAGCTCCTATAATTCACCCCTCCACTTT. It encodes CSARRRSGRSSYNSPLHF.

The gene calls are TRBV5-1 and TRBJ2-5; possible D gene TRBD2, 6 bases. There are 15 residues in the CDR3. Trimming took off 4 bases at V and 1 base at J, with 14 bases between the two ends. Germline V CDR1 and CDR2: SGHRS, YFSETQ. CDR3 residues: CASSPAASAQETQYF. CDR3 DNA: TGCGCCAGCAGCCCCGCGGCTAGCGCCCAAGAGACCCAGTACTTC.

Notes on this clonotype: This sequence may be a read error, since a much larger clone differs from it by one base. The CDR3 coding sequence is TGCGCCAGCAGCCAAGATGGGGGGACAACTGATGAAAAACTGTTTTTT. Protein product: CASSQDGGTTDEKLFF. The chain links TRBV4-1 to TRBJ1-4; D is perhaps TRBD1 (6 bases). Germline V gives CDR1 MGHRA, CDR2 YSYEKL. This CDR3 is 16 amino acids long.

This clonotype was seen only a few times. The chain combines TRBV7-2 with TRBJ1-1; D is unresolved. Looked up from germline, CDR1 is SGHTA and CDR2 is FQGNSA. The CDR3 is 12 amino acids. V lost 1 base and J 11 bases, leaving 11 bases between the germline ends. Written as DNA, the CDR3 is TGTGCCAGCAGCTTAGACGCTATGGGGGCTTTCTTT. Translating it yields CASSLDAMGAFF.